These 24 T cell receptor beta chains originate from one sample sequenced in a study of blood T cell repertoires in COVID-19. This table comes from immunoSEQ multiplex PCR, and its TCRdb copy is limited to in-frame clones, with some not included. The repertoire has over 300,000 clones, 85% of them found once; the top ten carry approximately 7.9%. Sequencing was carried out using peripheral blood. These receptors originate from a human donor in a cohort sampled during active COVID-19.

CDR3 sequence: CASSIRRVTEAFF. The CDR3 DNA reads TGTGCCAGTAGTATACGACGGGTCACTGAAGCTTTCTTT. The chain links TRBV19 to TRBJ1-1; D gene uncertain. Germline V lookup: CDR1 LNHDA, CDR2 SQIVND (reference sequence). Trimming stripped 2 bases from V and 4 bases from J, with 8 bases between. The CDR3 spans 13 residues.

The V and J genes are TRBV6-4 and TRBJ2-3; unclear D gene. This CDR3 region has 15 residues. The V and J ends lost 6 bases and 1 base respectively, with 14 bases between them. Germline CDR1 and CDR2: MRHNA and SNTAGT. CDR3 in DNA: TGTGCCAGCAGCGTGTCAGGATGGGGCACAGATACGCAGTATTTT. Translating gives CASSVSGWGTDTQYF.

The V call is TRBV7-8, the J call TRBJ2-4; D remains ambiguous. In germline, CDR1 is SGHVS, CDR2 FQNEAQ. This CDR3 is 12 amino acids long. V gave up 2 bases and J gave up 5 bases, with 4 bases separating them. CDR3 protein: CASSLTENIQYF. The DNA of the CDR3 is TGTGCCAGCAGCTTAACGGAAAACATTCAGTACTTC. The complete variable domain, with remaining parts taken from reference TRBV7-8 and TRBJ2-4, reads GAGVSQSPRYKVAKRGQDVALRCDPISGHVSLFWYQQALGQGPEFLTYFQNEAQLDKSGLPSDRFFAERPEGSVSTLKIQRTQQEDSAVYLCASSLTENIQYFGAGTRLSVL.

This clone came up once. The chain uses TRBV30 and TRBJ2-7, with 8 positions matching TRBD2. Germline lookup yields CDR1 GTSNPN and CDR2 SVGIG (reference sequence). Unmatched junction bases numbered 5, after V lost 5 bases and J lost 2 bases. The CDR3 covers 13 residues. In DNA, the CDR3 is TGTGCCTGGGCCCTCGGGGGGGCCTACGAGCAGTACTTC. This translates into CAWALGGAYEQYF.

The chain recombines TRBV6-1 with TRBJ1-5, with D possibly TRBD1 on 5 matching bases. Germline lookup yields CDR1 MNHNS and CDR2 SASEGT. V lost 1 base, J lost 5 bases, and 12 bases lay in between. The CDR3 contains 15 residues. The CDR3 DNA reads TGTGCCAGCAGTGAAGGGGGAAGGGGCTATCAGCCCCAGCATTTT. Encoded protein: CASSEGGRGYQPQHF.

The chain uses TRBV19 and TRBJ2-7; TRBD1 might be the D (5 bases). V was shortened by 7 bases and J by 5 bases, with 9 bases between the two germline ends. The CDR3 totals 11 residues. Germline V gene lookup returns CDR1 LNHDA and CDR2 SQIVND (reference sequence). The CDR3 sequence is CASNQGHEQYF. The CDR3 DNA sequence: TGTGCCAGTAACCAGGGCCACGAGCAGTACTTC.

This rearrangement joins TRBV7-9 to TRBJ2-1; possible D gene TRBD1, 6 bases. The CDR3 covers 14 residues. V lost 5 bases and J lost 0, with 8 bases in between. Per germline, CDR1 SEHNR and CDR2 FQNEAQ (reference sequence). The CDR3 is CASSPRGSYNEQFF. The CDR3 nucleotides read TGTGCCAGCAGCCCCAGGGGCTCCTACAATGAGCAGTTCTTC.

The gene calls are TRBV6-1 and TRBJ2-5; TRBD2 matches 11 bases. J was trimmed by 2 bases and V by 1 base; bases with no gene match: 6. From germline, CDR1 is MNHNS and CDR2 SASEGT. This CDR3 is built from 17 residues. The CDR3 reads CASSEGRLAGSQETQYF. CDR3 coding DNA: TGTGCCAGCAGTGAAGGAAGACTAGCGGGGTCTCAAGAGACCCAGTACTTC.

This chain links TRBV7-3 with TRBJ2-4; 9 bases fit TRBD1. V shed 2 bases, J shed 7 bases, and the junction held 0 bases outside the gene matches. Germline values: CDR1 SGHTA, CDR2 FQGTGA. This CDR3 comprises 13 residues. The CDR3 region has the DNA TGTGCCAGCAGCTTAGGACAGGGGAACATTCAGTACTTC. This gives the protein CASSLGQGNIQYF.

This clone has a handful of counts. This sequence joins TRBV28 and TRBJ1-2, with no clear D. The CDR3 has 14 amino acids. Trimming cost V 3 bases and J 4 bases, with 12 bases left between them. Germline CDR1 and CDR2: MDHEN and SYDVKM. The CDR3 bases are TGTGCCAGCAGTTTTGGGAGCTCACGCTATGGCTACACCTTC. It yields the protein CASSFGSSRYGYTF.

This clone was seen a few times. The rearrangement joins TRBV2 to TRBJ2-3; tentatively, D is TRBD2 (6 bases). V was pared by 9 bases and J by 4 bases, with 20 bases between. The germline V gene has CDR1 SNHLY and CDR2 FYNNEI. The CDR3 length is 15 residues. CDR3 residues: CASQAVRAGPDTQYF. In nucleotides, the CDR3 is TGTGCCAGTCAAGCAGTGAGGGCGGGGCCAGATACGCAGTATTTT.

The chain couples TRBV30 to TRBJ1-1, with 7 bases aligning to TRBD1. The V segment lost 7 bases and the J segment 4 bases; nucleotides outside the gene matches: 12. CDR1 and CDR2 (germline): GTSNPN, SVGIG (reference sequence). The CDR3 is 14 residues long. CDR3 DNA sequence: TGTGCCTCCTGGGGGACAGTCGGATCCACTGAAGCTTTCTTT. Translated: CASWGTVGSTEAFF. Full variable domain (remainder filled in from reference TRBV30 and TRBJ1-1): SQTIHQWPATLVQPVGSPLSLECTVEGTSNPNLYWYRQAAGRGLQLLFYSVGIGQISSEVPQNLSASRPQDRQFILSSKKLLLSDSGFYLCASWGTVGSTEAFFGQGTRLTVV.

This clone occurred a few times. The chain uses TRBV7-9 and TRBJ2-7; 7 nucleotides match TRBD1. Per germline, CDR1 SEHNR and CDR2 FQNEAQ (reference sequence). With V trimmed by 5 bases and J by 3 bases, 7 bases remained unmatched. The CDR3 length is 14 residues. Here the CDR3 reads CASSPRDSRYEQYF. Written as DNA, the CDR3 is TGTGCCAGCAGCCCCCGGGACAGTCGCTACGAGCAGTACTTC.

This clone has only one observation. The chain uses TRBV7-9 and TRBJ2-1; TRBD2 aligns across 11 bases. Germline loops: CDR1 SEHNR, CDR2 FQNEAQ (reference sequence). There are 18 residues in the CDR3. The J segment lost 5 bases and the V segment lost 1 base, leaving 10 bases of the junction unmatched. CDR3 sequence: CASSLELRSSGGNNEQFF. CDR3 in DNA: TGTGCCAGCAGCTTAGAATTGAGGTCTAGCGGGGGGAACAATGAGCAGTTCTTC.

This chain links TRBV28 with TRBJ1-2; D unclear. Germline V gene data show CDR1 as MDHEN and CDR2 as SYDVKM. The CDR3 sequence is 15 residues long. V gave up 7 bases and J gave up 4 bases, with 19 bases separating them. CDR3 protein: CASTPTVGNSYGYTF. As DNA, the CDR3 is TGTGCCAGCACCCCCACCGTCGGTAATAGCTATGGCTACACCTTC.

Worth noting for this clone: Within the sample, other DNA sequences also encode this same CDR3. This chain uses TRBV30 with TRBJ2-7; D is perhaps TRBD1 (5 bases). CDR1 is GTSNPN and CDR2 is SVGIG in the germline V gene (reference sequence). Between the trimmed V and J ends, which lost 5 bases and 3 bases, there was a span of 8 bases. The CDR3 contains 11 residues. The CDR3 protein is CAWSGNYEQYF. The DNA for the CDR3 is TGTGCCTGGTCAGGGAACTACGAGCAGTACTTC.

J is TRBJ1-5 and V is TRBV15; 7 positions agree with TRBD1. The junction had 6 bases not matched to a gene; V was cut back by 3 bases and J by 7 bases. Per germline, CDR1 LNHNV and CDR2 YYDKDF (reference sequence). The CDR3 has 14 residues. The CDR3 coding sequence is TGTGCCACCAGCAGTAGACAGGGAAGACAGCCCCAGCATTTT. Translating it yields CATSSRQGRQPQHF. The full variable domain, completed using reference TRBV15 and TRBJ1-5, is DAMVIQNPRYQVTQFGKPVTLSCSQTLNHNVMYWYQQKSSQAPKLLFHYYDKDFNNEADTPDNFQSRRPNTSFCFLDIRSPGLGDTAMYLCATSSRQGRQPQHFGDGTRLSIL.

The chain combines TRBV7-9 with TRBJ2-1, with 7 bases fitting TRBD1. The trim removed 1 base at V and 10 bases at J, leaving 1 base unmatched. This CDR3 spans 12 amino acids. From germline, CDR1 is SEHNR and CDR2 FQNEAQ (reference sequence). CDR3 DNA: TGTGCCAGCAGCTTAGAAGGGGGCGAGCAGTTCTTC. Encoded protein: CASSLEGGEQFF.

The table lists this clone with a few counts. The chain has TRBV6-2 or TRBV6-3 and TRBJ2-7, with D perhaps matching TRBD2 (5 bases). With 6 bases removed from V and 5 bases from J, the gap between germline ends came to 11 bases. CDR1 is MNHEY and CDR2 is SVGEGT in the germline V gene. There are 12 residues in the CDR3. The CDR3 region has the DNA TGTGCCAGCAGCTTACTAGGGAACGAGCAGTACTTC. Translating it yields CASSLLGNEQYF.

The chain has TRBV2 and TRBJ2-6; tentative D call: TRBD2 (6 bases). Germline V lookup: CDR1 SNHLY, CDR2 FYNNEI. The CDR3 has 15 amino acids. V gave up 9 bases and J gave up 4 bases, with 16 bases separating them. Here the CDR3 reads CARGGTSTGANVLTF. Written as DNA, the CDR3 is TGTGCCAGGGGGGGTACGTCAACCGGGGCCAACGTCCTGACTTTC.

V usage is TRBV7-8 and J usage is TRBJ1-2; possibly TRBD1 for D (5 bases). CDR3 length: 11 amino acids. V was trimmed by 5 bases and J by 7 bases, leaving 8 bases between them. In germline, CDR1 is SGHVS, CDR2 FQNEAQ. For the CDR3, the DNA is TGTGCCAGCAGCCCAAGGGGTGGCTACACCTTC. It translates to CASSPRGGYTF.

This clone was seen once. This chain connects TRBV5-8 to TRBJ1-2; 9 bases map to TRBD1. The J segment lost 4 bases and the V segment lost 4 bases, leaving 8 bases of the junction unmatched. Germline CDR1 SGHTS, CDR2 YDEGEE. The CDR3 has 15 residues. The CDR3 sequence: CASSLWTGALYGYTF. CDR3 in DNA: TGTGCCAGCAGCCTATGGACAGGGGCCCTCTATGGCTACACCTTC.

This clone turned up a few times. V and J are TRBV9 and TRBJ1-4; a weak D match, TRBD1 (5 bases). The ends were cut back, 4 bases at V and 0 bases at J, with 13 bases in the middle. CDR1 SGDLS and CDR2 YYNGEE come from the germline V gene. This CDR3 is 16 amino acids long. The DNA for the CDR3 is TGTGCCAGCAGCTCCTCCCGGGGGGCAACTAATGAAAAACTGTTTTTT. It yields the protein CASSSSRGATNEKLFF.

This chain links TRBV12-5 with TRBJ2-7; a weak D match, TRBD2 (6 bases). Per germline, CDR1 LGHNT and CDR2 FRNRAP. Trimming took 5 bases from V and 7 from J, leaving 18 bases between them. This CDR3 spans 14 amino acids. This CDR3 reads CASGREQGRREQYF. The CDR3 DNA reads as TGTGCTAGTGGTCGGGAGCAGGGCAGGCGGGAGCAGTACTTC.